This TCR beta chain was captured by sequencing in a study of cytomegalovirus exposure and HLA in healthy donors (dated by TCRdb to 2016 to 2017). With respect to the entire study: In an earlier analysis of under 750 of the donors, about 260 Gb of sequence data and some 120 million unique TCR beta sequences from approximately 180 million T cells were reported. An early release covering approximately 600 HLA-typed donors comprised around 300 gigabases of sequencing data and roughly 85 million unique TCR sequences. Of the approximately 400 genotyped donors, 65% to 90% fell in the genetic ancestry cluster associated with self-reported Caucasian donors. The aim of the study was to test whether cataloging public T cell receptors could identify signatures of past pathogen exposure. The T cell repertoires of several hundred subjects were profiled by immunosequencing and related to cytomegalovirus serostatus. A separate validation cohort of roughly 130 different subjects was used in addition to the approximately 700-subject first cohort. High-throughput TCR immunosequencing, statistical association of individual TCRs with disease status, and machine learning were combined to predict cytomegalovirus infection status. To study patterns of TCR occurrence, a later analysis re-analyzed previously published TCR beta repertoires from 650 to 750 donors and added high-resolution HLA genotyping. The later analysis used no new phenotypic data to find candidate immune exposures, relying instead on TCR beta sequences and their occurrence across donors. An earlier analysis of 450 to 750 of the donors used high-throughput TCR beta sequencing to judge whether each TCR beta V gene segment behaved as functional or pseudogenic. Donor age, sex, ethnicity and CMV serostatus were compiled alongside the repertoire data. A later genetic analysis took genome-wide SNP genotypes for about 65% of the 666 donors and used that subset as a discovery cohort. Every discovery cohort repertoire had been produced on one sequencing platform. HLA typing included class I and class II loci at four-digit resolution. The number of donors typed differed by locus, with about 629-640 for A, B, C, DRB1 and DQB1, around 500 for DQA1, 606 for DPA1, and over 400 for DPB1. Roughly 5 DR-DQ haplotypes were handled as single units for association and clustering, since linkage in the cohort was strong. On average, roughly 240,000 unique TCR beta nucleotide sequences were sequenced per donor among a few hundred genotyped donors of the cohort, with about 19% of those sequences being non-productive. Study-level results and caveats: A further reported finding was that TCR beta sequences accurately predicted the HLA-A and HLA-B alleles for most subjects in the first cohort. A few of the identified cytomegalovirus-associated TCR beta chains were confirmed in vitro to be specific for cytomegalovirus antigens. In a later analysis, most CMV-associated TCR beta chains were found to appear HLA-restricted, with HLA associations seemingly driven largely by CMV exposure. The study gave a list of about 150 TCR beta chains associated with cytomegalovirus. The earlier analysis of about 600 of the donors excluded over 15 rarely observed V segments, including chromosome 9 orphons, because counts were too low. Broadly in line with IMGT annotations, most TCR beta V segments showed up in productive rearrangements about 87% or about 30% of the time in an earlier analysis of 450 to 750 of the donors. For the cohort, immune exposure information was limited to CMV serostatus. In a later genetic analysis, fewer N-insertions in productive TCRs were reported among donors in an Asian-associated ancestry cluster than the approximately 710-donor mean. Only TCR beta chains were sequenced in this cohort, and the absence of alpha or paired-chain data limited detectable features. It was suggested by the authors that the approach could potentially be generalized to other disease states and immunological phenotypes. Across donors, most TCR sequences were observed very rarely, whereas some public TCRs were present in many individuals. In a later analysis, the rate of TCR association differed among HLA loci, with DRB1 alleles having the most associated TCRs and HLA-C alleles having the fewest. In a later analysis, 16,951 TCR beta sequences were associated with specific HLA alleles at a false discovery rate of 0.05. In a later analysis, several top co-occurrence clusters were reported to appear linked to parvovirus B19, influenza, CMV and Epstein-Barr virus. Because the 87-base-pair reads could not distinguish some IMGT-functional V segments, including TRBV6-2 and TRBV6-3, those segments were excluded. Because some donors lacked HLA typing at each locus, the association tests relied only on the typed subset. A later analysis found that HLA-associated TCR beta chains were more clonally expanded and had lower generation probabilities than equally common non-associated chains. Assigning TCR associations to individual alleles was difficult when HLA alleles, especially DR and DQ, strongly co-occurred. The classifier was reported to diagnose cytomegalovirus status with high specificity and sensitivity in both the original and validation cohorts. A group of highly shared sequence variants was considered likely to be a technical artifact of the sequencing pipeline. Correlated functional status among segregating V segments might be attributable to linkage disequilibrium, but an unknown experimental factor could not be ruled out. An association between a missense DCLRE1C variant and V-gene and J-gene trimming of TCR beta chains was found in a later genetic analysis and replicated in an independent cohort. The presence/absence analyses assumed that sequencing depth was roughly uniform across donors, and that assumption may not be true.

In total, over 600 healthy bone marrow donors made up the cohort. At the time of sampling, every cohort member was nominally healthy, though immune exposures that went unrecorded were likely present. The donor tested CMV seronegative and was one of the 352 seronegative cohort members. Every donor gave a peripheral blood sample, and the peripheral blood mononuclear cells from that sample were used for TCR beta sequencing. Genomic DNA was extracted from the blood cell samples with the Qiagen DNeasy Blood Extraction Kit. The germline V gene yields MNHEY for CDR1 and SVGAGI for CDR2. The CDR3 covers 15 residues, taking in both the cysteine and the phenylalanine. Kept here is only the CDR3 DNA, which spans 45 bases and is read in frame from base 1. The library was prepared using the immunoSEQ multiplex PCR assay. A mixture of 60 forward primers for TCR Vbeta segments and 13 reverse primers for TCR Jbeta segments was used in the multiplex PCR. Amplification of the CDR3 region of rearranged TCR beta genes was performed with a multiplex PCR assay on genomic DNA. The Illumina HiSeq System was used to sequence the amplified TCR beta libraries as 87-base-pair reads. As for how the authors treated the data: Across the 500 to 850 repertoires, a later analysis counted around 80 million unique TCR beta chains, approximately 10 million of which were shared by at least two donors. A nearest-neighbor algorithm error-corrected the raw reads and collapsed the reads into unique sequences, merging closely related sequences to remove PCR and sequencing errors. V, D and J gene segments were assigned by aligning CDR3 sequences to IMGT reference sequences. For a sequence to be retained, a match of at least six nucleotides was required to both a V gene segment and a J gene segment. Rearrangements were called productive when the CDR3 lacked stop codons and stayed in frame with V and J; all others were non-productive. CDR3 was defined according to IMGT convention as the region running from the second conserved V-encoded cysteine to the conserved J-encoded phenylalanine. In an earlier analysis of around 540 of the donors, sequences lacking an unambiguous match to a single V gene segment were excluded. In an earlier analysis of approximately 500 of the donors, a V segment was called functional when productive rearrangements were above 56.7%, and segregating when the standard deviation between donors exceeded 5%. A statistical classification framework was built for diagnosing cytomegalovirus status from the catalog of TCR beta chain sequences. In a later analysis, V and J genes were assigned by comparing TCR nucleotide sequences against IMGT/GENE-DB human TR gene sequences. The TCRdist pipeline was used in a later analysis to assign CDR3 sequences and most-parsimonious VDJ recombination scenarios. In a later analysis, every TCR beta chain was defined by the combination of its CDR3 amino acid sequence and its V-gene family, and reads without a unique V-gene family were dropped. As a way to deal with suspected cross-contamination and a sequencing artifact, a later analysis dropped roughly 600 nucleotide sequences that were highly shared and had low generation probability. In a later analysis, a clonal expansion index for each public chain was calculated from normalized within-repertoire ranks of inferred template counts. Generation probabilities in a later analysis came from a VDJ recombination model fitted to out-of-frame rearrangements, and those results were checked against IGoR. In a later analysis, hypergeometric tests were used to score TCR-TCR, TCR-HLA and TCR-CMV co-occurrence, with a repertoire-size bias correction applied to TCR pairs. False discovery rates were estimated in a later analysis by permuting HLA or CMV assignments 20 times. In a later analysis, co-occurring TCRs were grouped with DBSCAN, and TCRdist sequence similarity was added when clustering was performed within HLA-allele-positive subsets. Repertoires with fewer than 30,000 or more than 120,000 public chains, plus five repertoires with anomalous nucleotide sharing, were excluded from co-occurrence clustering. The clones in this table, taken by TCRdb from immuneACCESS, are in-frame only. Not every clone is retained; where verified, under half of the shortfall comes from an unresolved V gene, and the cause of the rest is unknown. Clone size and V and J calls were adopted from that table, with D and trimming inferred from the DNA. The table kept for this sample lists 160,000 or so clones. Together, the top ten hold 2.1% of the sample.

Comments on this clone: Its antigen specificity is not known.

Sequences were obtained from PBMCs. The chain joins TRBV6-5 to TRBJ2-5; TRBD1 lines up with 8 middle nucleotides. The J call is uncertain, as TRBJ2-7 better fits the DNA end. The TCR sequence derives from a man under 40 in good health and CMV-seronegative. The CDR3 is CASSPRTGHSYEQYF. The DNA is TGTGCCAGCAGCCCCCGGACAGGGCACTCCTACGAGCAGTACTTC.